The clone carrying this TCR beta chain was observed at least ten times. A constant-region primer served to make TCR beta cDNA from 500 to 550 ng total RNA. Three nested multiplex PCR rounds, a slightly modified ARM-PCR, produced the libraries for TCR beta. Researchers ran the first two PCR rounds for 10 cycles each with TRBV1-TRBV30 forward primers and a C-beta reverse primer. TCRdb reprocessed the multiplex PCR reads via MiXCR and lists one record per CDR3 protein. Of around 71,000 distinct CDR3 sequences listed, 71% are singletons. This sample was taken from a study of tumor-infiltrating lymphocytes in primary liver carcinoma. Investigators took RNA and DNA out together from roughly 21-30 mg of unsorted bulk tissue. Germline values: CDR1 SGHRS, CDR2 YFSETQ. The CDR3 spans 16 residues. V lost 4 bases, J lost 4 bases, and 8 bases stayed unmatched.

The chain combines TRBV5-1 with TRBJ2-5; 12 positions match TRBD2. Material for sequencing was liver tumor tissue from sampling region 4. As to subset: tumor region T4, right-lateral pole. This sequence was found in a woman aged 60-70 years with primary liver carcinoma and hepatitis B virus infection. CDR3 amino acids: CASSEGLAGRSETQYF. The CDR3, as DNA: TGCGCCAGCAGCGAAGGACTAGCGGGGAGATCAGAGACCCAGTACTTC.